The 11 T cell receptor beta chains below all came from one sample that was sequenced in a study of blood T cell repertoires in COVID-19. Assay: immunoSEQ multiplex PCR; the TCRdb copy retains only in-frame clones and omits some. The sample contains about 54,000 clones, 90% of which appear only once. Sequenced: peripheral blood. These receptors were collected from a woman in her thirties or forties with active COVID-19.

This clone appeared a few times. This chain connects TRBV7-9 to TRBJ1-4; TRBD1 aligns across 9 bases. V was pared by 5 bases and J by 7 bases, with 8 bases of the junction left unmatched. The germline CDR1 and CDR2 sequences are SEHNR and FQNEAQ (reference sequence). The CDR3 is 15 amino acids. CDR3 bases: TGTGCCAGCAGCCCACTACAGGGGGCGGGTGAAAAACTGTTTTTT. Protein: CASSPLQGAGEKLFF. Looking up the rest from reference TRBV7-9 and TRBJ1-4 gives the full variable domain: DTGVSQNPRHKITKRGQNVTFRCDPISEHNRLYWYRQTLGQGPEFLTYFQNEAQLEKSRLLSDRFSAERPKGSFSTLEIQRTEQGDSAMYLCASSPLQGAGEKLFFGSGTQLSVL.

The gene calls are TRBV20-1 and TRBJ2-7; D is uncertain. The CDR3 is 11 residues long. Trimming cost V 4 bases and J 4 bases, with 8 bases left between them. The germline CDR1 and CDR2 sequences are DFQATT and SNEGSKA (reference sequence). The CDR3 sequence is CSATSEYEQYF. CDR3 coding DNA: TGCAGTGCTACTAGTGAGTACGAGCAGTACTTC.

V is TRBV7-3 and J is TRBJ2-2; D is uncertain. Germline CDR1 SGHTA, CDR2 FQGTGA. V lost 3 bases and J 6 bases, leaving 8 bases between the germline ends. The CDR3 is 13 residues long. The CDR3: CASSLSSSGELFF. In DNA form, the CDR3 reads TGTGCCAGCAGCTTGAGTTCCTCCGGGGAGCTGTTTTTT.

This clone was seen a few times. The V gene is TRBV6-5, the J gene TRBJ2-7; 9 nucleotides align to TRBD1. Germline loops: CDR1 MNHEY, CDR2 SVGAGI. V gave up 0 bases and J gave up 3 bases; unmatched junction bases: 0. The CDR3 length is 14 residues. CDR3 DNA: TGTGCCAGCAGTTACTCGACAGGGGGCTACGAGCAGTACTTC. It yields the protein CASSYSTGGYEQYF.

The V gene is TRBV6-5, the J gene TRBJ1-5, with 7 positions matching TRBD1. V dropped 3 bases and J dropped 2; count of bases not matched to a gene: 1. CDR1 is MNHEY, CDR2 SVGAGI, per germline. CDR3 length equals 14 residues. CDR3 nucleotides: TGTGCCAGCAGTTATGACAGGGGCAATCAGCCCCAGCATTTT. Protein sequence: CASSYDRGNQPQHF.

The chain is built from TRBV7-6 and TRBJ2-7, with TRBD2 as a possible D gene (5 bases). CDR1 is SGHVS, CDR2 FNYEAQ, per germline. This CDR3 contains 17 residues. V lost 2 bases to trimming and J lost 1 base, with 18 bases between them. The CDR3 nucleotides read TGTGCCAGCAGCTTAAGGCGTTCTGTGGCGGGTTCCTACGAGCAGTACTTC. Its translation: CASSLRRSVAGSYEQYF.

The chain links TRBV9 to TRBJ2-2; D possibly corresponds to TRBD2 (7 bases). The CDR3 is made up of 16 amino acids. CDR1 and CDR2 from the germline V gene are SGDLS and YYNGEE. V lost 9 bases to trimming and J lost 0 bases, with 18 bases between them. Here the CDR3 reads CATSRGADANTGELFF. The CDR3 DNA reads TGTGCCACATCTCGGGGGGCGGACGCGAACACCGGGGAGCTGTTTTTT.

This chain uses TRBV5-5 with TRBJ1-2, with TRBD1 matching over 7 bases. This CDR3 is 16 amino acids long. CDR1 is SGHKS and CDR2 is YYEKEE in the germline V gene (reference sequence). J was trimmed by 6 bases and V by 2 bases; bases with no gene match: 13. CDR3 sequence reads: CASSFYLGGASNGYTF. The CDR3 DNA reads TGTGCCAGCAGCTTCTACTTAGGGGGCGCGTCTAATGGCTACACCTTC.

The DNA of the CDR3 is TGTGCCAGCCAGGACGGGGTAAACACTGAAGCTTTCTTT. Encoded protein: CASQDGVNTEAFF. The rearrangement uses TRBV6-6 and TRBJ1-1; no clear D gene. V shed 8 bases and J shed 2 bases, with 12 bases lying between them. CDR3 size: 13 residues. The germline CDR1 and CDR2 sequences are MNHNY and SVGAGI (reference sequence).

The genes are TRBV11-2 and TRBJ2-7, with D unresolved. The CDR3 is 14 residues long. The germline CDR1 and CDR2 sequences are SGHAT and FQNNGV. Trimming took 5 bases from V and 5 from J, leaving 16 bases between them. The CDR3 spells CASSPPNLRDEQYF. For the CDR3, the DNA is TGTGCCAGCAGCCCTCCCAATCTAAGAGACGAGCAGTACTTC.

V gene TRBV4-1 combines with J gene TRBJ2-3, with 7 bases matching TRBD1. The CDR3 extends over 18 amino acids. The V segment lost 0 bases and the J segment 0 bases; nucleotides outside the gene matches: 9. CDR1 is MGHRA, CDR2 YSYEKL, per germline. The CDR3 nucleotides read TGCGCCAGCAGCCAAGAAGGGGCAGGGGGTCATAGCACAGATACGCAGTATTTT. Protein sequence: CASSQEGAGGHSTDTQYF.